This T cell receptor (beta chain) appears in the sequencing data of a study of beta chain features in type 1 diabetes. Across the whole study: What patients shared with healthy donors was a similar profile of age, gender and cell yields.

This clone showed up just a few times. The antigen is unknown. The V and J ends lost 7 bases and 3 bases respectively, with 14 bases between them. The germline CDR1 and CDR2 sequences are LNHDA and SQIVND (reference sequence). This CDR3 comprises 14 residues. Investigators reverse transcribed all isolated RNA, so they sequenced expressed TCRB transcripts. Generated by immunoSEQ multiplex PCR, the TCRdb table keeps only in-frame clones and is missing some. The table records almost 350,000 clones, 9.3% of them present only once. Study findings and constraints: Shorter TCRB CDR3s, moderately but significantly so, marked every one of the four CD4+ subsets in Type 1 diabetes patients. Naive, central memory and regulatory TCRB repertoires appeared more similar among patients than healthy donors.

Material for sequencing was central memory CD4+ T cells from blood. The chain links TRBV19 to TRBJ2-3; tentatively, D is TRBD2 (5 bases). The sequence was collected from a man aged 25-45 years with type 1 diabetes. The CDR3 loop is CASNDYAETDTQYF. The CDR3 DNA sequence: TGTGCCAGTAACGACTATGCCGAGACAGATACGCAGTATTTT. Looking up the rest from reference TRBV19 and TRBJ2-3 gives the full variable domain: DGGITQSPKYLFRKEGQNVTLSCEQNLNHDAMYWYRQDPGQGLRLIYYSQIVNDFQKGDIAEGYSVSREKKESFPLTVTSAQKNPTAFYLCASNDYAETDTQYFGPGTRLTVL.